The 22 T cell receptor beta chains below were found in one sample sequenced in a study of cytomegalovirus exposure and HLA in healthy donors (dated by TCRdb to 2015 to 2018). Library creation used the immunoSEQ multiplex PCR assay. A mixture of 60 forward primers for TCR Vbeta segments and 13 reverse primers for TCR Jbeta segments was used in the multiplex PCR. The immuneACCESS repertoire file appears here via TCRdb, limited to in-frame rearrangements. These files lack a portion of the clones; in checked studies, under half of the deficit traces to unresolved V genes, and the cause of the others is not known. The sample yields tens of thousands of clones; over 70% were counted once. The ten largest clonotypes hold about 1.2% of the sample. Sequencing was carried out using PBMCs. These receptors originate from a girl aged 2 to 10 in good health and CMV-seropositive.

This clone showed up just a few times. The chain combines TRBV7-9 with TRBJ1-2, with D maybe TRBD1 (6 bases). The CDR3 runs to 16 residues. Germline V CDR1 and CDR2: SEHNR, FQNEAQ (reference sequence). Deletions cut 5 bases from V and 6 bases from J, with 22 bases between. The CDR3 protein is CASSRSQGVGYDGYTF. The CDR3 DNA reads TGTGCCAGCAGCCGATCACAGGGAGTAGGATACGATGGCTACACCTTC.

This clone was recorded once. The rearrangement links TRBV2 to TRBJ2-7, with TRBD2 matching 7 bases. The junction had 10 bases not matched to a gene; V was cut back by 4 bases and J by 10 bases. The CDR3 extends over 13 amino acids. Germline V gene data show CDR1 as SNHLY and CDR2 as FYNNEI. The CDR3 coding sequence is TGTGCCAGCAGTGTCGGGCGGGAGCTTGAACAGTACTTC. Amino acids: CASSVGRELEQYF.

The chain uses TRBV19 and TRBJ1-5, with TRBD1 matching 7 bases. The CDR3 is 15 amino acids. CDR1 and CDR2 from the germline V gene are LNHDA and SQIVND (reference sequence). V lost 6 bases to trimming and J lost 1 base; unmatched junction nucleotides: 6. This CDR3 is CASSIRQGSNQPQHF. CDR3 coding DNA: TGTGCCAGTAGCATCAGACAGGGAAGCAATCAGCCCCAGCATTTT.

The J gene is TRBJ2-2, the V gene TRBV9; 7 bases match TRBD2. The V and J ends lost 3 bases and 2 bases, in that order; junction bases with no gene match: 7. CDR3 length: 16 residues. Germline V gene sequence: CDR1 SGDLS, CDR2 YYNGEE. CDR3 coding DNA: TGTGCCAGCAGCGCGCGGGGAGGGATCAACACCGGGGAGCTGTTTTTT. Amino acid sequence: CASSARGGINTGELFF.

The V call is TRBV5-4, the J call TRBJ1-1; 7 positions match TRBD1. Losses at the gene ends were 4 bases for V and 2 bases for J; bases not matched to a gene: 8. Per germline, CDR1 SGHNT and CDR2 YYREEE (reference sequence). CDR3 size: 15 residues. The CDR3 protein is CASSPTGDSNTEAFF. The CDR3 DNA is TGTGCCAGCAGCCCGACCGGGGACAGCAACACTGAAGCTTTCTTT.

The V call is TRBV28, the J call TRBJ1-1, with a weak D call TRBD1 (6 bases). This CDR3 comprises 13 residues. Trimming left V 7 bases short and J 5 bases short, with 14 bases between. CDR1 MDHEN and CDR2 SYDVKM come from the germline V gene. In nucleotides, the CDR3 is TGTGCCAGCACCAGCGACAGGAGGACTGAAGCTTTCTTT. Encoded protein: CASTSDRRTEAFF.

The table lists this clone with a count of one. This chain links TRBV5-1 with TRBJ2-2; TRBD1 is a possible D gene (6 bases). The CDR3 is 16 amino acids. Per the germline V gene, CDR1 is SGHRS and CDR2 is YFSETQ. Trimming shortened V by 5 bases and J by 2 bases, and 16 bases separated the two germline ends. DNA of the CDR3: TGCGCCAGCAGAGCCAGGGGTGGACCAAACACCGGGGAGCTGTTTTTT. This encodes CASRARGGPNTGELFF.

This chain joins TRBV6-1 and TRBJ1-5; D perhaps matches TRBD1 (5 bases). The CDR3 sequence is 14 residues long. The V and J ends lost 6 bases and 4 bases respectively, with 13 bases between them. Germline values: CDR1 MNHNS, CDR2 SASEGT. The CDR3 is CASSLQATNQPQHF. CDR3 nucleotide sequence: TGTGCCAGCAGCCTACAGGCGACAAATCAGCCCCAGCATTTT.

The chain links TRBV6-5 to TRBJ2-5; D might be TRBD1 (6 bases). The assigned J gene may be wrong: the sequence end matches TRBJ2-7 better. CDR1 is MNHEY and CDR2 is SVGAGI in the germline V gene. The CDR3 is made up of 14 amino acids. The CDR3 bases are TGTGCCAGCAGTTCACAGGGTTTCGGGTACGAGCAGTACTTC. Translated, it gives CASSSQGFGYEQYF.

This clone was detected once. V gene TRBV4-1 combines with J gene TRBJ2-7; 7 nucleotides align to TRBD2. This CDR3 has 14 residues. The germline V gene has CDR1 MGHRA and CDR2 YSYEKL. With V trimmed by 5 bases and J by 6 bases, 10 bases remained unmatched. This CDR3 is CASSNTRPGGEQYF. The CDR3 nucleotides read TGCGCCAGCAGCAACACACGCCCGGGGGGCGAGCAGTACTTC.

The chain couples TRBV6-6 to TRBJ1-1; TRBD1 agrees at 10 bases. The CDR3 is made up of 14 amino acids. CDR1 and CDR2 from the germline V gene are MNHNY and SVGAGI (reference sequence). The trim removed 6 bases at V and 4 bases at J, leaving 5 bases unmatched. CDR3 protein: CASSRQGAFTEAFF. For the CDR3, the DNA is TGTGCCAGCAGCCGACAGGGGGCGTTCACTGAAGCTTTCTTT.

CDR3 loop: CASGAGTEYGYTF. The CDR3 DNA reads as TGCGCCAGCGGCGCCGGGACAGAATATGGCTACACCTTC. This chain joins TRBV5-1 and TRBJ1-2, with TRBD1 identical over 7 bases. The CDR3 runs to 13 residues. CDR1 and CDR2 from the germline V gene are SGHRS and YFSETQ. V dropped 7 bases and J dropped 5; count of bases not matched to a gene: 8.

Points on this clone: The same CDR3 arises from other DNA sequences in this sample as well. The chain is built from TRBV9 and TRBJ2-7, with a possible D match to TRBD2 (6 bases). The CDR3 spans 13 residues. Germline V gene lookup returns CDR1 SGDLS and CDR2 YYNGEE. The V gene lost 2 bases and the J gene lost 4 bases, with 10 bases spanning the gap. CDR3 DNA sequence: TGTGCCAGCAGCGTCGGAGGGAATTACGAGCAGTACTTC. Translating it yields CASSVGGNYEQYF.

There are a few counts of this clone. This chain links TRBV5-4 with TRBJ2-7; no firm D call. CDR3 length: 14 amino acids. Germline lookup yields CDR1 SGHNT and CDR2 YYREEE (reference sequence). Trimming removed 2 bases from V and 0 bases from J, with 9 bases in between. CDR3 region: CASSFTSSSYEQYF. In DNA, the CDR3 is TGTGCCAGCAGCTTTACTTCAAGCTCCTACGAGCAGTACTTC. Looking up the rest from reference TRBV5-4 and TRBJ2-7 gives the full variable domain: ETGVTQSPTHLIKTRGQQVTLRCSSQSGHNTVSWYQQALGQGPQFIFQYYREEENGRGNFPPRFSGLQFPNYSSELNVNALELDDSALYLCASSFTSSSYEQYFGPGTRLTVT.

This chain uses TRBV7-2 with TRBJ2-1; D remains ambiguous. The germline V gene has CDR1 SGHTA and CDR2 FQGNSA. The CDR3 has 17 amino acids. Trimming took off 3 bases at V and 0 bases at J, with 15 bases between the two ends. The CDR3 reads CASSFPTESSSYNEQFF. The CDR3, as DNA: TGTGCCAGCAGCTTTCCGACTGAGTCAAGCTCCTACAATGAGCAGTTCTTC.

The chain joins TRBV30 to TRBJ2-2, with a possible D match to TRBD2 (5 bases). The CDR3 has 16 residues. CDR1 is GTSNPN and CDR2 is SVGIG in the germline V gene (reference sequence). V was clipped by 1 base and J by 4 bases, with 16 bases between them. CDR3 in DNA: TGTGCCTGGAGTGGGACGGCTACACTAGGCACCGGGGAGCTGTTTTTT. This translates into CAWSGTATLGTGELFF.

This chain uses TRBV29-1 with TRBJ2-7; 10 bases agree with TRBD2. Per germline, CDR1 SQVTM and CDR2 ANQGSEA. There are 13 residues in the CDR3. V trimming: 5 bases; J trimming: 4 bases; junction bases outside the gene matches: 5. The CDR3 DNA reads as TGCAGCGTTTCTGCTAGCGGGGGATACGAGCAGTACTTC. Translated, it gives CSVSASGGYEQYF.

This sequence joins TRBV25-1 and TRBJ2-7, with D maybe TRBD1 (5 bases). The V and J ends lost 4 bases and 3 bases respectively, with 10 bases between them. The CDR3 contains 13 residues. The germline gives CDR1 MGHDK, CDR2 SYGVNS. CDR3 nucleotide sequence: TGTGCCAGCAGTGGGACACTTGTCTACGAGCAGTACTTC. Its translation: CASSGTLVYEQYF.

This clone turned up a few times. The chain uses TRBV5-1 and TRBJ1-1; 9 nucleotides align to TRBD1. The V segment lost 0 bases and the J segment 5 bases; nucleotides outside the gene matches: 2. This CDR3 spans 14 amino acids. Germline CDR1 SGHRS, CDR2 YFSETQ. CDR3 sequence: CASSLGDRVTEAFF. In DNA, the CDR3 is TGCGCCAGCAGCTTGGGGGACAGGGTGACTGAAGCTTTCTTT.

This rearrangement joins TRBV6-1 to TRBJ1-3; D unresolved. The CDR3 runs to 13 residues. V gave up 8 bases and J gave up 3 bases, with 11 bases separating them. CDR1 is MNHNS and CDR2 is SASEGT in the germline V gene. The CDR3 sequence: CASRQALGNTIYF. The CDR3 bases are TGTGCCAGCCGCCAGGCCCTTGGAAACACCATATATTTT.

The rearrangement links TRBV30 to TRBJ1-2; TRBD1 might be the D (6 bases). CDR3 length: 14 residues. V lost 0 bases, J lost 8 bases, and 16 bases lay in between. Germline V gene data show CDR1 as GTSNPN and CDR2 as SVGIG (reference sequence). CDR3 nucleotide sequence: TGTGCCTGGAGTGTACGGGACAATCGGCGGGGCTACACCTTC. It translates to CAWSVRDNRRGYTF.

CDR3 loop: CASSYSRWELFF. The CDR3 nucleotides are TGTGCCAGCAGCTACAGTCGCTGGGAGCTGTTTTTT. The genes are TRBV7-9 and TRBJ2-2, with D unresolved. CDR1 and CDR2 from the germline V gene are SEHNR and FQNEAQ (reference sequence). This CDR3 spans 12 amino acids. V was pared by 4 bases and J by 9 bases, with 9 bases between.